Listed below are T cell receptor beta chains from one sample, sequenced in a study of technical replicates of blood from a few donors. Produced via immunoSEQ multiplex PCR; TCRdb's table is partial and in-frame only. Of approximately 70,000 clones in the sample, more than 95% were seen once. The specimen was T cells isolated from PBMCs. Receptors originate from a human donor in good health. CDR3s include the opening cysteine and the closing phenylalanine or tryptophan.

v_call: TRBV15
cdr3_aa: CATSRDNRGTEAFF

v_call: TRBV5-1
cdr3_aa: CASSLLAGQGASTF

v_call: TRBV19
cdr3_aa: CASSIWESDRETQYF

v_call: TRBV28
cdr3_aa: CASSPGLASTDTQYF

v_call: TRBV28
cdr3_aa: CASSGGEGLGETQYF

v_call: TRBV5-6
cdr3_aa: CASSFGPLRAQHF

v_call: TRBV28
cdr3_aa: CASSYGYNEQFF

v_call: TRBV6-5
cdr3_aa: CASRRFGEQYF

v_call: TRBV2
cdr3_aa: CASDAQGRGEQFF

v_call: TRBV28
cdr3_aa: CASSFHLEGIVGETQYF

v_call: TRBV5-1
cdr3_aa: CASSSGGPRRDYEQYF

v_call: TRBV9
cdr3_aa: CASSVGMSDYGYTF

v_call: TRBV4-1
cdr3_aa: CATRSRGKGGPEAFF

v_call: TRBV4-1
cdr3_aa: CASSQVVRGPNYGYTF

v_call: TRBV13
cdr3_aa: CASSPRTSGYTDTQYF

v_call: TRBV4-2
cdr3_aa: CASSPLAGKSYEQYF

v_call: TRBV27
cdr3_aa: CASSWGTLNEQFF

v_call: TRBV19
cdr3_aa: CASRDWTSGSEQYF

v_call: TRBV7-2
cdr3_aa: CASSLRGGSNQPQHF

v_call: TRBV2
cdr3_aa: CASSELPIRGGDTQYF

v_call: TRBV10-3
cdr3_aa: CAISGREDNEQFF

v_call: TRBV5-1
cdr3_aa: CASSADYFSSGANVLTF

v_call: TRBV28
cdr3_aa: CASRPTGNVYEQYF

v_call: TRBV4-2
cdr3_aa: CASSQDTFDIDQPQHF

v_call: TRBV6-1
cdr3_aa: CASSESLLYGYTF

v_call: TRBV28
cdr3_aa: CASSRTDLIGYTF